Each of the 9 T cell receptor beta chains below was sequenced from the same sample in a study of blood T cells in healthy people across ages (dated by TCRdb to between 2014 and 2017). Library construction relied on 5' RACE. For sequencing, an Illumina HiSeq 2500 was employed. The second PCR ran for roughly 7 to 12 cycles and used a J-beta primer mix along with a sample-barcoded 5' primer. TCRdb handled the public reads itself, with Q25 trimming in fastp and clone calling in MiXCR, and kept productive beta chains. CDR3 protein duplicates are merged, each entry listing the most common genes and DNA. The sample has about 1.7 million distinct CDR3 sequences on record, approximately 28% of them singletons. The top ten hold roughly 8.2% of the sample. Sequencing input: blood. The receptor set was obtained from a woman aged 25-40 years in good health.

J is TRBJ1-6 and V is TRBV14, with a weak D call TRBD1 (6 bases). CDR1 SGHDN and CDR2 FVKESK come from the germline V gene. The germline V and J ends were trimmed by 6 bases and 9 bases, with 21 bases remaining between them. This CDR3 is built from 16 residues. The CDR3 nucleotides are TGTGCCAGCAGTTCCGGCCCAGGGACATTGGTTTCACCCCTCCACTTT. The encoded protein is CASSSGPGTLVSPLHF.

The V gene is TRBV20-1, the J gene TRBJ2-3; D gene unclear. The germline CDR1 and CDR2 sequences are DFQATT and SNEGSKA (reference sequence). V was clipped by 2 bases and J by 1 base, with 13 bases between them. The CDR3 covers 15 residues. The CDR3 region is CSARNGATCTDTQYF. CDR3 in DNA: TGCAGTGCTAGAAACGGAGCAACTTGCACAGATACGCAGTATTTT.

V gene TRBV14 combines with J gene TRBJ2-1, with D tentatively TRBD1 or TRBD2 (5 bases each). There are 14 residues in the CDR3. CDR1 and CDR2 from the germline V gene are SGHDN and FVKESK. V lost 6 bases to trimming and J lost 2 bases, with 11 bases between them. CDR3 DNA sequence: TGTGCCAGCAGTGGGGGTTTCCCCTACAATGAGCAGTTCTTC. Residues: CASSGGFPYNEQFF.

In this sample, this clonotype turned up a few times. The chain carries TRBV4-3 and TRBJ2-1; 8 nucleotides agree with TRBD2. The CDR3 loop spans 15 amino acids. J gave up 4 bases and V 0 bases, and 2 bases lay outside the gene matches. Germline V CDR1 and CDR2: LGHNA, YSLEER. CDR3 coding DNA: TGCGCCAGCAGCCAAGAACTAGCGGTGTACAATGAGCAGTTCTTC. Translation gives CASSQELAVYNEQFF.

This clonotype has a handful of counts. This chain uses TRBV18 with TRBJ2-1; TRBD1 matches at 11 bases. CDR3 length: 15 amino acids. CDR1 and CDR2 (germline): KGHSH, LQKENI. V lost 4 bases and J lost 8; bases outside the gene matches: 7. CDR3 in amino acids: CASSRGTGGLDEQFF. In DNA form, the CDR3 reads TGTGCCAGCTCACGAGGGACAGGGGGTCTCGATGAGCAGTTCTTC.

The table lists this clonotype with many counts. This chain's CDR3 is CASSSIQGSVTEAFF. The DNA of the CDR3 is TGTGCCAGCAGTTCCATACAGGGTAGTGTCACTGAAGCTTTCTTT. V gene TRBV6-6 combines with J gene TRBJ1-1; TRBD1 might be the D (6 bases). The CDR3 runs to 15 residues. Germline CDR1 is MNHNY and CDR2 is SVGAGI (reference sequence). V was cut by 4 bases and J by 4 bases, with 16 bases left in between.

This clonotype was found a few times. V usage is TRBV20-1 and J usage is TRBJ2-1; D ambiguous. The CDR3 is 11 amino acids. The germline V gene encodes CDR1 DFQATT and CDR2 SNEGSKA (reference sequence). Trimming stripped 4 bases from V and 11 bases from J, with 12 bases between. CDR3 sequence: CSATPQLQQFF. CDR3 DNA sequence: TGCAGTGCTACGCCCCAGCTACAGCAGTTCTTC.

This rearrangement joins TRBV6-2 or TRBV6-3 to TRBJ2-4; the match to TRBD2 covers 12 bases. The CDR3 sequence is 15 residues long. Germline CDR1 and CDR2: MNHEY and SVGEGT. The junction had 11 bases not matched to a gene; V was cut back by 4 bases and J by 13 bases. The chain's CDR3 is CASSSPGLAGCEQYF. DNA of the CDR3: TGTGCCAGCAGTTCGCCGGGACTAGCGGGCTGCGAACAGTACTTC.

A few counts support this clonotype. This chain links TRBV29-1 with TRBJ1-2; the D gene is possibly TRBD1 (5 bases). This CDR3 comprises 13 residues. CDR1 and CDR2 from the germline V gene are SQVTM and ANQGSEA. CDR3 in DNA: TGCACCCTCCTCACAGGCGATAACTATGGCTACACCTTC. It specifies CTLLTGDNYGYTF. Drawing the rest from reference TRBV29-1 and TRBJ1-2, the complete variable domain is SAVISQKPSRDICQRGTSLTIQCQVDSQVTMMFWYRQQPGQSLTLIATANQGSEATYESGFVIDKFPISRPNLTFSTLTVSNMSPEDSSIYLCTLLTGDNYGYTFGSGTRLTVV.